The 28 T cell receptor beta chains below were found in one sample sequenced in a study of post-analysis software for immune sequencing data. Study-level results: In patients, about 5 TRBV segments were more frequent than in controls, with TRBV5-6, TRBV5-1 and TRBV20-1 among them.

Incorporated into the TCR beta cDNA libraries were unique molecular identifiers, which served to reduce PCR and sequencing biases. TCRdb independently ran MiXCR on the PCR reads; one entry per CDR3 protein. The table shows about 400,000 distinct CDR3 sequences, with roughly 36% occurring only once. These receptors have no known antigen. Material for sequencing was blood. The receptors come from a girl aged 10 to 17 with multiple sclerosis.

This chain uses TRBV5-1 with TRBJ2-3; D may be TRBD1 or TRBD2 (5 bases each). The ends were cut back, 5 bases at V and 1 base at J, with 11 bases in the middle. The CDR3 loop spans 14 amino acids. Looked up from germline, CDR1 is SGHRS and CDR2 is YFSETQ. As DNA, the CDR3 is TGCGCCAGCAGGGTGGGGGAGCGCACAGATACGCAGTATTTT. Translation: CASRVGERTDTQYF.

V gene TRBV5-6 combines with J gene TRBJ2-5; TRBD1 aligns across 10 bases. The germline CDR1 and CDR2 sequences are SGHDT and YYEEEE. The CDR3 is 14 amino acids. J gave up 13 bases and V 4 bases, and 13 bases lay outside the gene matches. CDR3 residues: CASSPGTGAYERYF. The DNA for the CDR3 is TGTGCCAGCAGCCCCGGGACAGGGGCTTACGAGCGGTACTTC.

This clonotype turned up a few times. The chain couples TRBV28 to TRBJ2-6, with D tentatively TRBD2 (5 bases). V lost 6 bases and J lost 4, with 13 bases in between. CDR1 is MDHEN and CDR2 is SYDVKM in the germline V gene. The CDR3 length is 15 residues. The DNA of the CDR3 is TGTGCCAGCAGCCTAGCCCTCGTAGGGGCCAACGTCCTGACTTTC. It specifies CASSLALVGANVLTF.

For this clonotype: Relative to the germline gene, one junction end is altered; a read error may explain this. V and J are TRBV27 and TRBJ2-1; D possibly corresponds to TRBD1 (6 bases). Germline CDR1 reads MNHEY; CDR2 reads SMNVEV (reference sequence). CDR3 length: 16 residues. The CDR3 is CASRGLWGHQRNGQFF. The DNA for the CDR3 is TGTGCCAGCAGGGGCCTGTGGGGGCACCAAAGGAATGGGCAGTTCTTC.

The V gene is TRBV4-1, the J gene TRBJ2-6; TRBD1 might be the D (5 bases). Germline lookup yields CDR1 MGHRA and CDR2 YSYEKL. The CDR3 covers 19 residues. V dropped 1 base and J dropped 0 bases, with 16 bases sitting between them. The CDR3 protein is CASSQVAGLTRSGANVLTF. CDR3 nucleotides: TGCGCCAGCAGCCAAGTAGCAGGGCTAACCCGCTCTGGGGCCAACGTCCTGACTTTC.

The chain employs TRBV9 and TRBJ2-3; D may correspond to TRBD1 or TRBD2 (6 bases each). The CDR3 runs to 15 residues. V shed 0 bases and J shed 4 bases, with 12 bases lying between them. Per germline, CDR1 SGDLS and CDR2 YYNGEE. The CDR3 DNA is TGTGCCAGCAGCGTAGGTCGAGGGGGGTCAGATACGCAGTATTTT. It encodes CASSVGRGGSDTQYF.

The gene calls are TRBV5-8 and TRBJ2-7; D is perhaps TRBD1 (6 bases). The germline V and J ends were trimmed by 6 bases and 7 bases, with 17 bases remaining between them. Germline CDR1 is SGHTS and CDR2 is YDEGEE. This CDR3 has 13 amino acids. In nucleotides, the CDR3 is TGTGCCAGCAAGGTGGACAGTTCAAATGAGCAGTACTTC. Translated: CASKVDSSNEQYF.

A note on this clonotype: A much larger clone is a single base away; this may be a read error. V gene TRBV18 combines with J gene TRBJ1-1, with D maybe TRBD1 (5 bases). The germline V gene has CDR1 KGHSH and CDR2 LQKENI. The CDR3 has 13 residues. The V end was cut by 8 bases, the J end by 1 base, with 11 bases between. CDR3 sequence (DNA): TGTGCCAGCCCCCTGGGACGGAACACTGAAGCTTTCTTT. Translation gives CASPLGRNTEAFF. The whole variable domain, filled in from reference TRBV18 and TRBJ1-1, reads NAGVMQNPRHLVRRRGQEARLRCSPMKGHSHVYWYRQLPEEGLKFMVYLQKENIIDESGMPKERFSAEFPKEGPSILRIQQVVRGDSAAYFCASPLGRNTEAFFGQGTRLTVV.

This clonotype was counted once. The V call is TRBV12-3 or TRBV12-4, the J call TRBJ2-1, with D possibly being TRBD2 (6 bases). The CDR3 spans 13 residues. V was clipped by 6 bases and J by 6 bases, with 12 bases between them. The CDR3 protein is CASRLAATNEQFF. The CDR3 DNA reads as TGTGCCAGCAGACTAGCTGCAACCAATGAGCAGTTCTTC.

This clonotype was found a few times. DNA of the CDR3: TGTGCCAGCAGCTTGGAAGGGATCAACTATGGCTACACCTTC. Residues: CASSLEGINYGYTF. The chain is built from TRBV5-5 and TRBJ1-2; D uncertain. With 0 bases removed from V and 2 bases from J, the gap between germline ends came to 8 bases. Germline V gene lookup returns CDR1 SGHKS and CDR2 YYEKEE (reference sequence). There are 14 residues in the CDR3.

The rearrangement joins TRBV20-1 to TRBJ1-4, with D perhaps TRBD1 (5 bases). V lost 3 bases, J lost 7 bases, and 18 bases lay in between. The CDR3 contains 15 residues. Germline V gene sequence: CDR1 DFQATT, CDR2 SNEGSKA (reference sequence). CDR3 residues: CSASTPGTAAEKLFF. For the CDR3, the DNA is TGCAGTGCTAGCACACCCGGGACCGCGGCTGAAAAACTGTTTTTT.

The gene calls are TRBV28 and TRBJ1-4; D ambiguous. CDR1 and CDR2 from the germline V gene are MDHEN and SYDVKM. Trimming removed 10 bases at V and 4 bases at J, with 16 bases between. CDR3 length: 14 residues. The CDR3 reads CATLGGPNNEKLFF. CDR3 in DNA: TGTGCCACCCTTGGAGGACCAAATAATGAAAAACTGTTTTTT.

V and J are TRBV14 and TRBJ2-5; unclear D gene. The CDR3 contains 12 residues. Germline loops: CDR1 SGHDN, CDR2 FVKESK. Trimming removed 0 bases at V and 5 bases at J, with 4 bases between. This CDR3 reads CASSQDSETQYF. The CDR3 region has the DNA TGTGCCAGCAGCCAAGACAGCGAGACCCAGTACTTC.

This clonotype showed up just a few times. The J gene is TRBJ2-1, the V gene TRBV3-1, with D unclear. The V gene's germline CDR1 is LGHDT and CDR2 YNNKEL (reference sequence). Trimming took off 0 bases at V and 7 bases at J, with 13 bases between the two ends. This CDR3 has 15 residues. This CDR3 is CASSQESSAWNEQFF. The DNA of the CDR3 is TGTGCCAGCAGCCAAGAGTCATCGGCCTGGAATGAGCAGTTCTTC.

As to this clonotype: A read error is possible here, since a much larger clone lies one base away. The gene calls are TRBV10-3 and TRBJ2-4; D is possibly TRBD1 (5 bases). The CDR3 runs 16 residues. CDR1 is ENHRY and CDR2 is SYGVKD in the germline V gene. CDR3 DNA: TGTGTCATCAGTGAACCAGGGCAGCTAGCCAAAAACATTCAGTACTTC. This translates into CVISEPGQLAKNIQYF.

This clonotype occurred a few times. The chain has TRBV12-3 or TRBV12-4 and TRBJ2-1, with 10 bases aligning to TRBD2. The CDR3 spans 17 residues. The J segment lost 0 bases and the V segment lost 7 bases, leaving 9 bases of the junction unmatched. DNA for the CDR3: TGTGCCAGCAACGATGCTAGCGGGGGAAGCTCCTACAATGAGCAGTTCTTC. Translated: CASNDASGGSSYNEQFF.

This clonotype was observed a handful of times. The rearrangement links TRBV7-9 to TRBJ2-7; tentatively, D is TRBD2 (5 bases). The germline V gene has CDR1 SEHNR and CDR2 FQNEAQ (reference sequence). CDR3 length: 14 residues. The ends were cut back, 5 bases at V and 2 bases at J, with 13 bases in the middle. In DNA, the CDR3 is TGTGCCAGCAGCCCAGCGGCCATTACCTACGAGCAGTACTTC. This codes for CASSPAAITYEQYF. The variable domain in full, with the rest retrieved from reference TRBV7-9 and TRBJ2-7, is DTGVSQNPRHKITKRGQNVTFRCDPISEHNRLYWYRQTLGQGPEFLTYFQNEAQLEKSRLLSDRFSAERPKGSFSTLEIQRTEQGDSAMYLCASSPAAITYEQYFGPGTRLTVT.

This clonotype was observed many times. The rearrangement joins TRBV5-1 to TRBJ2-3, with D maybe TRBD1 (6 bases). This CDR3 contains 15 residues. V lost 1 base to trimming and J lost 5 bases, with 14 bases between them. Germline V gene sequence: CDR1 SGHRS, CDR2 YFSETQ. CDR3 nucleotides: TGCGCCAGCAGCTTGAAACAGGGTACATTAGATACGCAGTATTTT. This encodes CASSLKQGTLDTQYF.

Concerning this clonotype: The junction does not match germline at one end; this may be a read error. J is TRBJ2-1 and V is TRBV7-9; 8 nucleotides align to TRBD1. The J call may be faulty, since TRBJ2-7 better matches the DNA end. This CDR3 is 13 amino acids long. Germline lookup yields CDR1 SEHNR and CDR2 FQNEAQ (reference sequence). CDR3 region: CASSQGQDPEQYF. CDR3 in DNA: TGCGCCAGCAGCCAGGGACAGGACCCGGAGCAGTACTTC.

This clonotype has at least ten counts. The rearrangement joins TRBV9 to TRBJ2-6, with D possibly being TRBD1 (5 bases). V lost 4 bases to trimming and J lost 0 bases, with 11 bases between them. CDR1 SGDLS and CDR2 YYNGEE come from the germline V gene. The CDR3 is made up of 16 amino acids. The CDR3 is CASSIRQFSGANVLTF. CDR3 DNA: TGTGCCAGCAGCATCCGACAGTTCTCTGGGGCCAACGTCCTGACTTTC.

This clonotype was detected only a few times. The J gene is TRBJ2-3, the V gene TRBV11-2, with D perhaps matching TRBD2 (6 bases). Germline V gene data show CDR1 as SGHAT and CDR2 as FQNNGV. The CDR3 is made up of 15 amino acids. Trimming left V 2 bases short and J 6 bases short, with 15 bases between. CDR3 nucleotide sequence: TGTGCCAGCAGCTTACTGGGGGGATTCATGGATACGCAGTATTTT. The encoded protein is CASSLLGGFMDTQYF. Supplemented by reference TRBV11-2 and TRBJ2-3, the full variable domain reads EAGVAQSPRYKIIEKRQSVAFWCNPISGHATLYWYQQILGQGPKLLIQFQNNGVVDDSQLPKDRFSAERLKGVDSTLKIQPAKLEDSAVYLCASSLLGGFMDTQYFGPGTRLTVL.

The chain couples TRBV12-3 or TRBV12-4 to TRBJ1-2, with D perhaps matching TRBD1 (5 bases). The CDR3 is made up of 14 amino acids. V lost 6 bases to trimming and J lost 4 bases, with 15 bases between them. CDR3 protein: CASRPGGSLYGYTF. For the CDR3, the DNA is TGTGCCAGCAGGCCGGGGGGGAGCCTCTATGGCTACACCTTC.

This clonotype has a single count. The V call is TRBV25-1, the J call TRBJ2-5; possibly TRBD2 for D (6 bases). The CDR3 is 12 residues long. Germline V gene lookup returns CDR1 MGHDK and CDR2 SYGVNS. Trimming stripped 7 bases from V and 2 bases from J, with 8 bases between. The CDR3 DNA reads TGTGCCAGCAACGGACTACAAGAGACCCAGTACTTC. Amino acids: CASNGLQETQYF.

The sample holds a few counts of this clonotype. A much more abundant neighbour one base away suggests this may be a read error. The V gene is TRBV12-3 or TRBV12-4, the J gene TRBJ1-2; 7 positions agree with TRBD1. This CDR3 spans 13 amino acids. V dropped 5 bases and J dropped 4; count of bases not matched to a gene: 4. The DNA for the CDR3 is TGTGCCAGCAGTCCCCGACAGGGCTATGGCTACACCTTC. Amino acids: CASSPRQGYGYTF.

The V gene is TRBV6-5, the J gene TRBJ2-5; 8 bases are a match to TRBD1. Losses at the gene ends were 0 bases for V and 5 bases for J; bases not matched to a gene: 2. CDR1 is MNHEY and CDR2 is SVGAGI in the germline V gene. The length of the CDR3 is 14 residues. In DNA, the CDR3 is TGTGCCAGCAGTTACTCGTGGACAGGGGAGACCCAGTACTTC. Translating it yields CASSYSWTGETQYF.

This clonotype came up a few times. The V call is TRBV11-2, the J call TRBJ1-2; possibly TRBD1 for D (5 bases). Trimming removed 6 bases from V and 7 bases from J, with 18 bases in between. The length of the CDR3 is 14 residues. Germline CDR1 reads SGHAT; CDR2 reads FQNNGV. The CDR3 reads CASRNLRGSIGYTF. Here the CDR3 DNA reads TGTGCCAGCAGGAACCTACGGGGGTCGATTGGCTACACCTTC. The full variable domain, rest sourced from reference TRBV11-2 and TRBJ1-2, is EAGVAQSPRYKIIEKRQSVAFWCNPISGHATLYWYQQILGQGPKLLIQFQNNGVVDDSQLPKDRFSAERLKGVDSTLKIQPAKLEDSAVYLCASRNLRGSIGYTFGSGTRLTVV.

The chain couples TRBV7-9 to TRBJ1-6; no firm D call. The CDR3 covers 13 residues. Germline CDR1 SEHNR, CDR2 FQNEAQ (reference sequence). Between the trimmed V and J ends, which lost 1 base and 16 bases, there was a span of 14 bases. The CDR3 DNA sequence: TGTGCCAGCAGCTTAGGGTCATCTCTCCTACTCCACTTT. It yields the protein CASSLGSSLLLHF.

This clonotype was found a few times. The V and J genes are TRBV15 and TRBJ1-1; D call uncertain. V was clipped by 5 bases and J by 3 bases, with 7 bases between them. This CDR3 is 12 amino acids long. The germline V gene encodes CDR1 LNHNV and CDR2 YYDKDF (reference sequence). The CDR3 nucleotides read TGTGCCACCAGCGCCCGGTACACTGAAGCTTTCTTT. Protein product: CATSARYTEAFF.